This TCR beta chain was sequenced during a study of CD4 T cells in relation to SARS-CoV-2 and coronaviruses. Germline V gene data show CDR1 as MDHEN and CDR2 as SYDVKM. V was pared by 6 bases and J by 3 bases, with 18 bases between. The CDR3 is made up of 16 amino acids. Produced via immunoSEQ multiplex PCR; TCRdb's table is partial and in-frame only. The data show about 36,000 clones, 77% seen once. This clone was observed a few times. Antigen unknown. The chain combines TRBV28 with TRBJ1-3; D is perhaps TRBD1 (6 bases). Sequences were obtained from memory CD4+ T cells from PBMCs, cultured in vitro. This clonotype was obtained from an adult with COVID-19. As DNA, the CDR3 is TGTGCCAGCAGACTACAGGCGGGGGGCGTTGGAAACACCATATATTTT. As protein: CASRLQAGGVGNTIYF.